What follows is one T cell receptor beta chain and its context. The study recruited people aged about 18 to 90 years across around 23 US areas. This sample is part of a study of blood T cell repertoires in COVID-19. Study information: The origin of the acute and convalescent COVID-19 samples was the United States, Italy and Spain. T cells, B-cell-depleted T cells, or PBMCs provided the cDNA or gDNA that served as material.

Looked up from germline, CDR1 is MDHEN and CDR2 is SYDVKM. The CDR3 covers 14 residues. Trimming removed 3 bases at V and 9 bases at J, with 17 bases between. Original processing methods: Estimates of nucleated cell counts were drawn from the amplification of reference gene primers. Sequencing was performed with immunoSEQ multiplex PCR; in TCRdb, only in-frame clones are kept and a portion is missing. V and J calls and clone size follow that table, whereas D and trimming were derived from the DNA. The sample yields under 300,000 clones, around 90% seen once. Material for sequencing was PBMCs or T cells enriched from blood (not recorded which). The chain employs TRBV28 and TRBJ2-5; D possibly corresponds to TRBD2 (6 bases). The clonotype was recovered from a woman younger than 45 with acute COVID-19. The CDR3 here is CASSFAGRGMSQYF. The CDR3 nucleotides read TGTGCCAGCAGTTTCGCGGGGCGAGGAATGTCCCAGTACTTC.